Listed here are 32 T cell receptor beta chains from one sample, sequenced in a study of blood T cell repertoires in COVID-19. The assay was immunoSEQ multiplex PCR, and TCRdb's table has in-frame clones only and misses some. Among 30,000 to 35,000 clones, over 85% were seen once, and the ten largest hold under 6.5%. Specimen: peripheral blood. The source of these receptors is a human donor in a cohort sampled during active COVID-19.

The chain couples TRBV9 to TRBJ1-2; 8 bases are a match to TRBD1. Germline assignment: CDR1 SGDLS and CDR2 YYNGEE. The junction had 8 bases not matched to a gene; V was cut back by 0 bases and J by 4 bases. The CDR3 is 16 amino acids. CDR3: CASSVANPGGGYGYTF. The CDR3, as DNA: TGTGCCAGCAGCGTAGCGAACCCAGGGGGCGGCTATGGCTACACCTTC.

The chain joins TRBV3-1 (or the pseudogene TRBV3-2) to TRBJ2-7; 12 bases line up with TRBD2. The CDR3 totals 16 residues. Germline V gene data show CDR1 as LGHDT and CDR2 as YNNKEL (reference sequence). V lost 6 bases to trimming and J lost 4 bases; unmatched junction nucleotides: 10. The CDR3 DNA reads as TGTGCCAGCAGACAAAGCCTAGCGGGAGGGCCATACGAGCAGTACTTC. This sequence encodes CASRQSLAGGPYEQYF.

V is TRBV7-2 and J is TRBJ1-1; D is uncertain. The V end lost 5 bases, the J end lost 2 bases, and 21 bases lay between the germline ends. The CDR3 is 17 amino acids. In germline, CDR1 is SGHTA, CDR2 FQGNSA. The CDR3 nucleotides are TGTGCCAGCAGCCAATTCGGAGCAGGAGGGCCTAACACTGAAGCTTTCTTT. Its translation is CASSQFGAGGPNTEAFF.

CDR3 sequence: CASGTGVYNEQFF. DNA of the CDR3: TGCGCCAGCGGGACAGGGGTCTACAATGAGCAGTTCTTC. The rearrangement uses TRBV5-1 and TRBJ2-1; 10 bases are shared with TRBD1. V dropped 7 bases and J dropped 3; count of bases not matched to a gene: 1. The length of the CDR3 is 13 residues. CDR1 is SGHRS and CDR2 is YFSETQ in the germline V gene.

The V call is TRBV6-4, the J call TRBJ2-1; 8 bases are a match to TRBD2. J was trimmed by 2 bases and V by 4 bases; bases with no gene match: 4. There are 15 residues in the CDR3. Germline assignment: CDR1 MRHNA and CDR2 SNTAGT. This CDR3 reads CASSARGGAYNEQFF. The DNA of the CDR3 is TGTGCCAGCAGTGCCCGGGGGGGGGCCTACAATGAGCAGTTCTTC.

This clone was observed once. J is TRBJ1-6 and V is TRBV3-1 (or the pseudogene TRBV3-2), with 10 bases matching TRBD1. The CDR3 covers 16 residues. Germline lookup yields CDR1 LGHDT and CDR2 YNNKEL (reference sequence). V lost 2 bases and J lost 8; bases outside the gene matches: 6. The DNA for the CDR3 is TGTGCCAGCAGCCAACTTACCGGGACAGGGGATTCACCCCTCCACTTT. The encoded protein is CASSQLTGTGDSPLHF.

The chain couples TRBV7-3 to TRBJ2-2; D gene ambiguous. Trimming shortened V by 7 bases and J by 7 bases, and 7 bases separated the two germline ends. CDR1 is SGHTA, CDR2 FQGTGA, per germline. The CDR3 is 11 amino acids. The CDR3 region is CASTTGGELFF. CDR3 DNA: TGTGCCAGCACCACGGGCGGGGAGCTGTTTTTT.

The chain has TRBV9 and TRBJ1-2, with D maybe TRBD1 (6 bases). Looked up from germline, CDR1 is SGDLS and CDR2 is YYNGEE. The CDR3 runs 12 residues. Trimming removed 4 bases from V and 8 bases from J, with 12 bases in between. This CDR3 is CASSPGQGGYTF. In DNA, the CDR3 is TGTGCCAGCAGCCCGGGACAAGGAGGCTACACCTTC.

This clone occurred once. The rearrangement joins TRBV19 to TRBJ1-5, with a weak D call TRBD1 (6 bases). V was trimmed by 6 bases and J by 2 bases, leaving 14 bases between them. The CDR3 contains 15 residues. CDR1 is LNHDA and CDR2 is SQIVND in the germline V gene (reference sequence). Written as DNA, the CDR3 is TGTGCCAGTAGGGACAGCTCTTTCCGCAATCAGCCCCAGCATTTT. Encoded protein: CASRDSSFRNQPQHF.

The rearrangement links TRBV9 to TRBJ2-7, with 12 nucleotides matching TRBD1. The germline V gene encodes CDR1 SGDLS and CDR2 YYNGEE. V was pared by 0 bases and J by 7 bases, with 11 bases of the junction left unmatched. This CDR3 is built from 17 residues. CDR3 sequence (DNA): TGTGCCAGCAGCGTAGACCCCCCGGGACAGGGGGCTGGGGAGCAGTACTTC. Residues: CASSVDPPGQGAGEQYF.

This sequence joins TRBV5-4 and TRBJ2-7; 8 positions agree with TRBD1. The length of the CDR3 is 15 residues. Per germline, CDR1 SGHNT and CDR2 YYREEE (reference sequence). The trim removed 4 bases at V and 6 bases at J, leaving 12 bases unmatched. The DNA for the CDR3 is TGTGCCAGCAGCGGGGGACAGGTTGCCCCCTCCGAGCAGTACTTC. It translates to CASSGGQVAPSEQYF.

The V call is TRBV6-5, the J call TRBJ1-2; possibly TRBD1 for D (5 bases). The germline V gene has CDR1 MNHEY and CDR2 SVGAGI. The CDR3 has 15 amino acids. V was clipped by 8 bases and J by 0 bases, with 16 bases between them. This chain's CDR3 is CASLRGSDANYGYTF. The CDR3 nucleotides read TGTGCCAGCTTACGGGGGTCGGATGCTAACTATGGCTACACCTTC.

J is TRBJ2-1 and V is TRBV24-1; tentative D call: TRBD1 (5 bases). Germline loops: CDR1 KGHDR, CDR2 SFDVKD. The CDR3 spans 16 residues. V was pared by 4 bases and J by 2 bases, with 14 bases between. CDR3 nucleotide sequence: TGTGCCACCAGTGACTACGACAGTCAGGCCTACAATGAGCAGTTCTTC. Protein: CATSDYDSQAYNEQFF.

This clone showed up just once. The J gene is TRBJ1-5, the V gene TRBV18, with 9 bases matching TRBD1. This CDR3 is 14 amino acids long. J lost 5 bases, V lost 6 bases, and 5 bases had no gene match. Germline V gene data show CDR1 as KGHSH and CDR2 as LQKENI. As DNA, the CDR3 is TGTGCCAGCTCGGGACAGGGAGGCGATCAGCCCCAGCATTTT. Encoded protein: CASSGQGGDQPQHF.

J is TRBJ2-2 and V is TRBV7-3; 8 bases map to TRBD2. Trimming cost V 3 bases and J 3 bases; bases outside gene matches: 3. Germline V CDR1 and CDR2: SGHTA, FQGTGA. The length of the CDR3 is 15 residues. The CDR3 loop reads CASSFTGGHTGELFF. The DNA of the CDR3 is TGTGCCAGCAGCTTTACGGGAGGGCACACCGGGGAGCTGTTTTTT.

In its sample, this clone was seen a few times. The chain carries TRBV7-6 and TRBJ1-4; possible D gene TRBD1, 6 bases. Germline values: CDR1 SGHVS, CDR2 FNYEAQ. Trimming took off 5 bases at V and 4 bases at J, with 29 bases between the two ends. This CDR3 is built from 20 residues. CDR3 DNA sequence: TGTGCCAGCAGCCCCCTCACTGGACAGCACCGCCAGACCTATAATGAAAAACTGTTTTTT. This sequence encodes CASSPLTGQHRQTYNEKLFF.

V and J are TRBV5-1 and TRBJ2-7, with D unclear. Germline V gene sequence: CDR1 SGHRS, CDR2 YFSETQ. The CDR3 is made up of 14 amino acids. With 0 bases removed from V and 3 bases from J, the gap between germline ends came to 10 bases. This CDR3 is CASSLDPGNYEQYF. Written as DNA, the CDR3 is TGCGCCAGCAGCTTGGATCCAGGTAACTACGAGCAGTACTTC.

V usage is TRBV7-2 and J usage is TRBJ1-2; D gene uncertain. This CDR3 is built from 13 residues. V lost 3 bases, J lost 4 bases, and 9 bases lay in between. In germline, CDR1 is SGHTA, CDR2 FQGNSA. The CDR3 loop is CASSFTVSYGYTF. CDR3 DNA sequence: TGTGCCAGCAGCTTCACCGTGAGCTATGGCTACACCTTC.

The CDR3 sequence is CAWSVPTSGAETQYF. CDR3 nucleotide sequence: TGTGCCTGGAGTGTACCGACTAGCGGTGCGGAGACCCAGTACTTC. The chain is built from TRBV30 and TRBJ2-5; 9 bases line up with TRBD2. The V gene end was trimmed by 0 bases and the J gene end by 5 bases; junction bases not matched to a gene: 7. CDR1 is GTSNPN, CDR2 SVGIG, per germline (reference sequence). This CDR3 is 15 amino acids long.

V and J are TRBV2 and TRBJ1-5, with 7 bases lining up with TRBD1. Germline-derived CDR1 and CDR2 are SNHLY and FYNNEI. V shed 5 bases and J 4 bases; nucleotides not matched to a gene: 5. CDR3 length: 14 residues. The CDR3 nucleotides read TGTGCCAGCAGTTTACAGGGGAGGAATCAGCCCCAGCATTTT. Translating it yields CASSLQGRNQPQHF.

The V and J genes are TRBV5-1 and TRBJ2-7; tentative D call: TRBD1 (5 bases). V lost 2 bases, J lost 2 bases, and 14 bases lay in between. From germline, CDR1 is SGHRS and CDR2 YFSETQ. This CDR3 contains 15 residues. CDR3 sequence reads: CASSFGPTGAYEQYF. The CDR3 nucleotides read TGCGCCAGCAGCTTTGGTCCCACAGGAGCCTACGAGCAGTACTTC. The full variable domain, with the rest looked up from reference TRBV5-1 and TRBJ2-7, is KAGVTQTPRYLIKTRGQQVTLSCSPISGHRSVSWYQQTPGQGLQFLFEYFSETQRNKGNFPGRFSGRQFSNSRSEMNVSTLELGDSALYLCASSFGPTGAYEQYFGPGTRLTVT.

V and J are TRBV3-1 (or the pseudogene TRBV3-2) and TRBJ2-1; D may be TRBD2 (6 bases). The CDR3 totals 16 residues. V lost 4 bases, J lost 2 bases, and 15 bases lay in between. CDR1 and CDR2 (germline): LGHDT, YNNKEL (reference sequence). This chain's CDR3 is CASSPPLAYTYNEQFF. CDR3 coding DNA: TGTGCCAGCAGCCCTCCTCTAGCGTATACCTACAATGAGCAGTTCTTC.

This chain uses TRBV7-9 with TRBJ1-1, with 7 bases that match TRBD1. Trimming at V came to 5 bases and at J to 4 bases, leaving 19 bases not matched to a gene. This CDR3 is built from 18 residues. Looked up from germline, CDR1 is SEHNR and CDR2 is FQNEAQ (reference sequence). The DNA for the CDR3 is TGTGCCAGCAGCCTGGGGGTCCTCAGGGGGAGTTCGGGCACTGAAGCTTTCTTT. This gives the protein CASSLGVLRGSSGTEAFF.

The genes are TRBV19 and TRBJ1-6; D perhaps matches TRBD1 (6 bases). The CDR3 runs to 12 residues. In germline, CDR1 is LNHDA, CDR2 SQIVND (reference sequence). V was trimmed by 8 bases and J by 11 bases, leaving 13 bases between them. The CDR3 coding sequence is TGTGCCAGTTCAACAGGGCTGACACCCCTCCACTTT. Its translation: CASSTGLTPLHF.

The V and J genes are TRBV27 and TRBJ2-1, with 10 nucleotides matching TRBD1. This CDR3 contains 16 residues. The germline gives CDR1 MNHEY, CDR2 SMNVEV (reference sequence). The V gene end was trimmed by 1 base and the J gene end by 2 bases; junction bases not matched to a gene: 2. The CDR3 loop is CASSLWGQGTYNEQFF. The CDR3 DNA is TGTGCCAGCAGTTTATGGGGACAGGGGACCTACAATGAGCAGTTCTTC.

This rearrangement joins TRBV4-1 to TRBJ2-3, with 10 bases fitting TRBD2. Per germline, CDR1 MGHRA and CDR2 YSYEKL. V gave up 1 base and J gave up 11 bases; unmatched junction bases: 3. The CDR3 runs 13 residues. CDR3 DNA sequence: TGCGCCAGCAGCCAAGGGGTAGCGGGGGGGCAGTATTTT. Translating gives CASSQGVAGGQYF.

CDR3 loop: CAISGDSGYRSYNEQFF. CDR3 DNA: TGTGCCATCAGCGGGGATAGCGGGTACCGCTCCTACAATGAGCAGTTCTTC. The chain links TRBV10-3 to TRBJ2-1; 7 bases map to TRBD2. This CDR3 comprises 17 residues. Germline V gene lookup returns CDR1 ENHRY and CDR2 SYGVKD. The J segment lost 0 bases and the V segment lost 6 bases, leaving 11 bases of the junction unmatched.

This chain joins TRBV20-1 and TRBJ2-3; 7 nucleotides align to TRBD2. Germline CDR1 DFQATT, CDR2 SNEGSKA (reference sequence). The CDR3 is 14 residues long. V gave up 3 bases and J gave up 1 base; unmatched junction bases: 4. The CDR3 nucleotides are TGCAGTGCTAGTGGCACTAGCGGCACAGATACGCAGTATTTT. It codes for CSASGTSGTDTQYF.

This CDR3 is CALRDRGKTNYGYTF. DNA of the CDR3: TGTGCCTTAAGGGACAGGGGGAAGACTAACTATGGCTACACCTTC. V usage is TRBV30 and J usage is TRBJ1-2, with 11 bases fitting TRBD1. The germline CDR1 and CDR2 sequences are GTSNPN and SVGIG (reference sequence). J gave up 0 bases and V 7 bases, and 7 bases lay outside the gene matches. The CDR3 has 15 residues.

The chain joins TRBV3-1 (or the pseudogene TRBV3-2) to TRBJ2-3; 13 nucleotides align to TRBD2. Germline CDR1 LGHDT, CDR2 YNNKEL (reference sequence). This CDR3 has 16 residues. V was clipped by 6 bases and J by 4 bases; unmatched bases: 7. The CDR3 protein is CASRRTSGGAADTQYF. The CDR3 nucleotides read TGTGCCAGCAGACGCACTAGCGGGGGGGCCGCAGATACGCAGTATTTT.

This sequence joins TRBV6-6 and TRBJ1-4, with 9 bases aligning to TRBD1. The CDR3 is 15 amino acids. Trimming removed 6 bases from V and 2 bases from J; junction bases left unmatched: 4. Germline CDR1 reads MNHNY; CDR2 reads SVGAGI (reference sequence). In DNA form, the CDR3 reads TGTGCCAGCAGCCGCGACAGGGGGACTAATGAAAAACTGTTTTTT. The encoded protein is CASSRDRGTNEKLFF.

V gene TRBV19 combines with J gene TRBJ2-7; 7 nucleotides agree with TRBD2. The length of the CDR3 is 14 residues. J was trimmed by 3 bases and V by 3 bases; bases with no gene match: 5. The germline V gene encodes CDR1 LNHDA and CDR2 SQIVND (reference sequence). The CDR3 region has the DNA TGTGCCAGTAGTATGGCTCTAGCGGTCTACGAGCAGTACTTC. It specifies CASSMALAVYEQYF.